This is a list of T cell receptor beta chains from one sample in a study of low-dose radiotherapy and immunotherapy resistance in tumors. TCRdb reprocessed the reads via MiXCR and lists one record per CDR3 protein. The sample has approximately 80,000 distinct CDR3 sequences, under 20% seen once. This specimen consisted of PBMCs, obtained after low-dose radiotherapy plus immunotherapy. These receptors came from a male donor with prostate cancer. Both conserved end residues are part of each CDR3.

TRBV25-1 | CASSESLAGDNEQFF
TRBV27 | CASSPLGIGTTDTQYF
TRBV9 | CASSERDSNTGELFF
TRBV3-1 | CASSSYGTGIEQYF
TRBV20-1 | CSARDRQGGTEAFF
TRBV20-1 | CSASRTSGRSYEQYF
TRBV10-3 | CAISQTGGTGELFF
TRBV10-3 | CAITARQGSRDGYTF
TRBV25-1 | CATQGGISSYNSPLHF
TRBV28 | CASSGPGQDAYEQYF
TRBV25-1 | CASSETGLGSEKNCFF
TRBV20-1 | CSAEQGVKQFF
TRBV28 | CASSGGGVYEQYF
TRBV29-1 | CSAGLGRRSGELFF
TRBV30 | CAWSVAQGPSGYTF
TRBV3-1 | CASSQDVAGMHSTDTQYF
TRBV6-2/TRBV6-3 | CASSRGPNTGELFF
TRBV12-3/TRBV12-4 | CASSPGQGRFSRELFF
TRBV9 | CASGTSGSSNTGELFF
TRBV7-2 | CASSLEGGYEQYF
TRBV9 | CASSLNRDSYEQYF
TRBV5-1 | CASSPGTGGRRMNTEAFF
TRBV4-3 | CASSQDRGRLSGNTIYF
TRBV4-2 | CASSPAGGQNTQYF
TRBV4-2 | CASSQARAAGKQQDYEQYF
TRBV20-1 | CSARDWETGQPEQFF
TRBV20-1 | CSARVGSGVRYGYTF
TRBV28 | CASSSTLDRRPSYEQYF